What follows describes a single TCR beta chain. Antigen: not known. The source of the sample is a study of shared clonotypes between healthy human individuals. The CDR3 covers 15 residues. Germline-derived CDR1 and CDR2 are SNHLY and FYNNEI. With 11 bases removed from V and 0 bases from J, the gap between germline ends came to 17 bases. Some clones are missing from TCRdb's copy, which holds only in-frame ones; the method was immunoSEQ multiplex PCR. Of over a million clones in the sample, about 70% were seen once. Regarding the study as a whole: Non-shared clonotypes displayed generation probabilities falling below those of clonotypes present in all four donors.

The V gene is TRBV2, the J gene TRBJ1-5, with a tentative D call TRBD1 (5 bases). Sequenced sample: memory CD4+ T cells sorted from blood. Subset noted: CD45RA-negative fraction. The TCR was taken from a young man in good health. The CDR3, as DNA: TGTGCCTCCGGGGGTCGAGGCTTTAGCAATCAGCCCCAGCATTTT. Encoded protein: CASGGRGFSNQPQHF.